This TCR beta chain stems from a study of technical replicates of blood from a handful of donors. The assay was immunoSEQ multiplex PCR, and TCRdb's table has in-frame clones only and misses some. The repertoire consists of roughly 14,000 clones, with over 75% occurring once and the leading ten covering roughly an eighth. In its sample, this clone was seen a few times. This TCR came from a human donor in good health. Sequencing was done on a sample of PBMCs.

The CDR3 spells CASSLDSVNTEAFF. In DNA form, the CDR3 reads TGTGCCAGCAGTCTAGACAGTGTGAACACTGAAGCTTTCTTT. This chain connects TRBV11-3 to TRBJ1-1, with a weak D call TRBD1 (5 bases). Trimming took off 6 bases at V and 0 bases at J, with 11 bases between the two ends. CDR1 is SGHNT, CDR2 YENEEA, per germline. This CDR3 contains 14 residues. The whole variable domain, remainder taken from reference TRBV11-3 and TRBJ1-1, is EAGVVQSPRYKIIEKKQPVAFWCNPISGHNTLYWYLQNLGQGPELLIRYENEEAVDDSQLPKDRFSAERLKGVDSTLKIQPAELGDSAVYLCASSLDSVNTEAFFGQGTRLTVV.